A single sample is the source of the 23 T cell receptor beta chains below, sequenced in a study of beta chain features in type 1 diabetes. Expressed TCRB transcripts were sequenced because the entire RNA isolate underwent reverse transcription. Sequenced by immunoSEQ multiplex PCR; TCRdb stores in-frame clones only, minus some. The sample carries 130,000 to 150,000 clones, 6.9% recorded once. Source material: central memory CD4+ T cells from blood. These receptors came from a woman in her thirties in good health.

The V gene is TRBV6-6, the J gene TRBJ2-2, with a possible D match to TRBD1 (5 bases). The V gene lost 0 bases and the J gene lost 2 bases, with 10 bases spanning the gap. The CDR3 is 16 amino acids. Germline CDR1 reads MNHNY; CDR2 reads SVGAGI (reference sequence). CDR3 nucleotides: TGTGCCAGCAGTTACTCACAGGAGACTAACACCGGGGAGCTGTTTTTT. The encoded protein is CASSYSQETNTGELFF.

This rearrangement joins TRBV28 to TRBJ1-2; D remains ambiguous. The CDR3 length is 12 residues. V lost 11 bases and J 0 bases, leaving 10 bases between the germline ends. Germline V gene lookup returns CDR1 MDHEN and CDR2 SYDVKM. CDR3 sequence: CALASANYGYTF. CDR3 sequence (DNA): TGTGCCTTGGCATCCGCTAACTATGGCTACACCTTC.

This clone was seen a handful of times. The chain joins TRBV5-6 to TRBJ2-5, with D unresolved. Trimming took 2 bases from V and 6 from J, leaving 5 bases between them. Germline assignment: CDR1 SGHDT and CDR2 YYEEEE. The length of the CDR3 is 11 residues. CDR3 coding DNA: TGTGCCAGCAGCTTACAACAGACCCAGTACTTC. Translating it yields CASSLQQTQYF.

This clone was recorded many times. The CDR3 here is CASSQDGGLANTGELFF. Here the CDR3 DNA reads TGTGCCAGCAGCCAAGATGGCGGACTAGCGAACACCGGGGAGCTGTTTTTT. The rearrangement joins TRBV4-2 to TRBJ2-2, with TRBD2 matching 7 bases. Germline lookup yields CDR1 LGHNA and CDR2 YNFKEQ. There are 17 residues in the CDR3. The junction had 4 bases not matched to a gene; V was cut back by 0 bases and J by 0 bases.

This clone was seen a few times. The rearrangement links TRBV28 to TRBJ2-2, with D hard to call. Per germline, CDR1 MDHEN and CDR2 SYDVKM. V lost 7 bases and J lost 7, with 13 bases in between. This CDR3 contains 13 residues. CDR3 coding DNA: TGTGCCAGCACCGGAGTATTATTCGGGGAGCTGTTTTTT. It translates to CASTGVLFGELFF.

The rearrangement joins TRBV18 to TRBJ1-2, with D unresolved. The CDR3 extends over 14 amino acids. Germline values: CDR1 KGHSH, CDR2 LQKENI. The V end was cut by 2 bases, the J end by 3 bases, with 10 bases between. In DNA form, the CDR3 reads TGTGCCAGCTCACCAGGCCCCGGGGACTATGGCTACACCTTC. It yields the protein CASSPGPGDYGYTF.

This clone was seen more than once but under ten times. The rearrangement links TRBV19 to TRBJ2-7; 10 bases match TRBD1. Per germline, CDR1 LNHDA and CDR2 SQIVND (reference sequence). The CDR3 is made up of 14 amino acids. Trimming at V came to 5 bases and at J to 6 bases, leaving 7 bases not matched to a gene. Here the CDR3 reads CASSAGQGLGEQYF. CDR3 in DNA: TGTGCCAGTAGTGCGGGACAGGGGTTGGGCGAGCAGTACTTC.

This clone has just a few counts. V usage is TRBV4-3 and J usage is TRBJ2-7, with D possibly being TRBD1 (6 bases). CDR1 LGHNA and CDR2 YSLEER come from the germline V gene. V gave up 5 bases and J gave up 0 bases, with 11 bases separating them. The CDR3 is 14 residues long. CDR3 sequence (DNA): TGCGCCAGCAGCAGTAGGACAGACTCCTACGAGCAGTACTTC. Encoded protein: CASSSRTDSYEQYF.

This clone was observed a few times. The CDR3 sequence is CASSPTGGGSDTQYF. The CDR3 DNA reads as TGTGCCAGCAGCCCGACAGGGGGTGGTTCAGATACGCAGTATTTT. The chain carries TRBV7-9 and TRBJ2-3; the match to TRBD1 covers 9 bases. Germline trimming cut 5 bases from V and 4 bases from J; bases unmatched to any gene: 7. This CDR3 is 15 amino acids long. The germline CDR1 and CDR2 sequences are SEHNR and FQNEAQ (reference sequence).

This clone has at least ten counts. The J gene is TRBJ2-5, the V gene TRBV7-2; 7 bases align to TRBD1. There are 12 residues in the CDR3. V lost 5 bases to trimming and J lost 6 bases; unmatched junction nucleotides: 3. Germline-derived CDR1 and CDR2 are SGHTA and FQGNSA. The CDR3 protein is CASSHRGQTQYF. For the CDR3, the DNA is TGTGCCAGCAGCCACAGGGGACAGACCCAGTACTTC.

In its sample, this clone was seen many times. The chain has TRBV7-2 and TRBJ2-3; TRBD1 aligns across 7 bases. The CDR3 totals 14 residues. V was pared by 7 bases and J by 1 base, with 5 bases of the junction left unmatched. Germline V gene lookup returns CDR1 SGHTA and CDR2 FQGNSA. Here the CDR3 DNA reads TGTGCCAGCAAGACCGGGACAGGCACAGATACGCAGTATTTT. This sequence encodes CASKTGTGTDTQYF.

This clone came up a few times. V is TRBV7-9 and J is TRBJ1-1; TRBD1 is a possible D gene (5 bases). V lost 7 bases to trimming and J lost 1 base, with 10 bases between them. Germline loops: CDR1 SEHNR, CDR2 FQNEAQ (reference sequence). The CDR3 totals 13 residues. The CDR3 sequence: CASTRTRNTEAFF. DNA of the CDR3: TGTGCCAGCACCAGGACAAGGAACACTGAAGCTTTCTTT.

This clone was picked up many times. This chain links TRBV7-9 with TRBJ2-7; D perhaps matches TRBD2 (5 bases). The V gene lost 4 bases and the J gene lost 6 bases, with 22 bases spanning the gap. This CDR3 contains 16 residues. Germline-derived CDR1 and CDR2 are SEHNR and FQNEAQ (reference sequence). CDR3 DNA sequence: TGTGCCAGCAGCTACAGTCCGGGATCCGGGGTGGGCGAGCAGTACTTC. It encodes CASSYSPGSGVGEQYF.

In this sample, this clone turned up many times. The chain links TRBV6-6 to TRBJ2-7; 14 nucleotides line up with TRBD2. The CDR3 has 16 amino acids. Trimming at V came to 6 bases and at J to 3 bases, leaving 7 bases not matched to a gene. CDR1 is MNHNY and CDR2 is SVGAGI in the germline V gene (reference sequence). The CDR3 loop reads CASSPLGTSGSYEQYF. The CDR3 DNA follows: TGTGCCAGCAGCCCGCTCGGGACTAGCGGGAGCTACGAGCAGTACTTC.

The V gene is TRBV6-1, the J gene TRBJ1-3; D remains ambiguous. The CDR3 has 13 residues. Trimming took off 0 bases at V and 8 bases at J, with 8 bases between the two ends. Germline values: CDR1 MNHNS, CDR2 SASEGT. The CDR3 DNA reads TGTGCCAGCAGTGAAGCGCTTCGGGACACCATATATTTT. It encodes CASSEALRDTIYF.

This clone was recorded at least ten times. This chain connects TRBV6-6 to TRBJ1-2; tentative D call: TRBD1 (6 bases). The CDR3 extends over 13 amino acids. V was cut by 5 bases and J by 4 bases, with 11 bases left in between. Germline CDR1 MNHNY, CDR2 SVGAGI (reference sequence). In nucleotides, the CDR3 is TGTGCCAGCAGTACGACAGGACTCTATGGCTACACCTTC. It codes for CASSTTGLYGYTF.

V is TRBV13 and J is TRBJ2-1, with 9 bases fitting TRBD2. V was clipped by 5 bases and J by 3 bases; unmatched bases: 5. CDR3 length equals 15 residues. Looked up from germline, CDR1 is PRHDT and CDR2 is FYEKMQ (reference sequence). The CDR3 DNA sequence: TGTGCCAGCAGCCAAGCGGGAGGCTACTACAATGAGCAGTTCTTC. Translation: CASSQAGGYYNEQFF.

The table lists this clone with a count of one. The chain combines TRBV11-3 with TRBJ2-1; possible D gene TRBD1, 5 bases. Trimming took 1 base from V and 14 from J, leaving 15 bases between them. In germline, CDR1 is SGHNT, CDR2 YENEEA. The CDR3 is 13 residues long. CDR3 coding DNA: TGTGCCAGCAGCTTAGGGGGCCTAAACTGGGAGTTCTTC. It translates to CASSLGGLNWEFF.

The chain is built from TRBV7-2 and TRBJ2-4; 8 positions match TRBD2. The CDR3 length is 16 residues. Germline V gives CDR1 SGHTA, CDR2 FQGNSA. Losses at the gene ends were 1 base for V and 8 bases for J; bases not matched to a gene: 10. This CDR3 reads CASSLEPSGRWDIQYF. For the CDR3, the DNA is TGTGCCAGCAGCTTAGAACCCAGCGGGAGATGGGACATTCAGTACTTC.

The chain has TRBV5-1 and TRBJ2-7; 10 bases align to TRBD2. The ends lost 4 bases at V and 3 bases at J; junction bases unmatched: 7. The CDR3 has 15 amino acids. The germline gives CDR1 SGHRS, CDR2 YFSETQ. The CDR3 loop reads CASSLASGGRYEQYF. The DNA for the CDR3 is TGCGCCAGCAGCCTTGCTAGCGGGGGTCGCTACGAGCAGTACTTC.

The gene calls are TRBV5-1 and TRBJ2-2; D unclear. CDR1 is SGHRS, CDR2 YFSETQ, per germline. The CDR3 has 13 amino acids. Trimming pared 4 bases from V and 5 bases from J, leaving 9 bases between. CDR3 sequence reads: CASSRLETGELFF. DNA of the CDR3: TGCGCCAGCAGCCGGCTAGAGACCGGGGAGCTGTTTTTT.

This clone was seen many times. J is TRBJ2-5 and V is TRBV14; TRBD2 is a possible D gene (6 bases). V was pared by 1 base and J by 0 bases, with 12 bases between. The CDR3 consists of 16 residues. CDR1 and CDR2 (germline): SGHDN, FVKESK. DNA of the CDR3: TGTGCCAGCAGCCAAGTAGACCGGGACTACCAAGAGACCCAGTACTTC. Translation gives CASSQVDRDYQETQYF.

This clone was detected many times. The chain is built from TRBV19 and TRBJ2-5; 8 bases are a match to TRBD1. Looked up from germline, CDR1 is LNHDA and CDR2 is SQIVND (reference sequence). The V and J ends lost 6 bases and 2 bases, in that order; junction bases with no gene match: 5. The CDR3 runs to 14 residues. The CDR3 sequence is CASRDDRGQETQYF. DNA of the CDR3: TGTGCCAGTAGAGATGACAGGGGACAAGAGACCCAGTACTTC.